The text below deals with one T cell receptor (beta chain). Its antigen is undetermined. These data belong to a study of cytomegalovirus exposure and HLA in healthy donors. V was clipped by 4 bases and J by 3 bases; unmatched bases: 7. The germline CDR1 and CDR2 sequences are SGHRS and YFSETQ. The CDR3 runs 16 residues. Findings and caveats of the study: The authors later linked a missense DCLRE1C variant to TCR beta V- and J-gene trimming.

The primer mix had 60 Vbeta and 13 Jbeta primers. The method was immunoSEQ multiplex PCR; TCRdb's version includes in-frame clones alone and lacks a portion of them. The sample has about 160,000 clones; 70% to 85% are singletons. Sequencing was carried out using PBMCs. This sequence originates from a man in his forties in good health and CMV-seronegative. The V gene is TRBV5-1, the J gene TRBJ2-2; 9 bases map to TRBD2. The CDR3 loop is CASSHSGGRDTGELFF. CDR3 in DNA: TGCGCCAGCAGCCACAGCGGGGGGCGGGACACCGGGGAGCTGTTTTTT.